This T cell receptor beta chain was sequenced during a study of cytomegalovirus exposure and HLA in healthy donors. Study as a whole: From donors who were HLA-typed, an early data release held about 85 million unique TCRs.

Study observations and caveats: Specificity for CMV antigens was confirmed in vitro for a few of the CMV-associated chains. Previous analysis showed most TCR beta V segments were productive about 90% or about 30% of the time. Usually a TCR sequence was rare, but some public TCRs were found in many donors.

Amplification used 60 Vbeta primers and 13 Jbeta primers. The method was immunoSEQ multiplex PCR; TCRdb's version includes in-frame clones alone and lacks a portion of them. The table lists some 120,000 clones, 81% of them singletons. About this clone itself: No antigen is known for it.

V lost 0 bases to trimming and J lost 5 bases; unmatched junction nucleotides: 6. The germline V gene has CDR1 KGHSH and CDR2 LQKENI. The CDR3 has 16 amino acids. The TCR sequence derives from a man aged 40-55 years in good health and CMV-seronegative. The chain employs TRBV18 and TRBJ1-2, with 10 bases aligning to TRBD1. Sequenced sample: PBMCs. The CDR3 spells CASSPPGQGTKYGYTF. Here the CDR3 DNA reads TGTGCCAGCTCACCACCGGGACAGGGGACGAAATATGGCTACACCTTC.